This T cell receptor (beta chain) was observed in a study of cytomegalovirus exposure and HLA in healthy donors. Regarding the study as a whole: More clonal expansion characterized HLA-associated TCR beta chains than equally common others in a later analysis. Donors were assumed by presence/absence analyses to have roughly uniform sequencing depth. For TCR beta chains, V- and J-gene trimming was later linked to a missense DCLRE1C variant. More than 15,000 TCR beta sequences were associated with HLA alleles at 0.05 false discovery rate in a later analysis.

Germline values: CDR1 SNHLY, CDR2 FYNNEI. Trimming removed 7 bases from V and 4 bases from J, with 7 bases in between. This CDR3 region has 11 residues. 60 Vbeta and 13 Jbeta primers were used in PCR. The repertoire was sequenced with immunoSEQ multiplex PCR; TCRdb's copy has only in-frame clones and lacks some. The sample lists 110,000 or so clones, 76% seen once, with roughly 8% in the top ten. This clone has a single count. The antigen is not known. The origin of this receptor is a woman between 50 and 59 years old in good health and CMV-seropositive. Sequencing was done on a sample of PBMCs. V usage is TRBV2 and J usage is TRBJ2-5; a possible D gene is TRBD2 (5 bases). The DNA for the CDR3 is TGTGCCAGCAAAAGCGGAGAGACCCAGTACTTC. Its protein is CASKSGETQYF.